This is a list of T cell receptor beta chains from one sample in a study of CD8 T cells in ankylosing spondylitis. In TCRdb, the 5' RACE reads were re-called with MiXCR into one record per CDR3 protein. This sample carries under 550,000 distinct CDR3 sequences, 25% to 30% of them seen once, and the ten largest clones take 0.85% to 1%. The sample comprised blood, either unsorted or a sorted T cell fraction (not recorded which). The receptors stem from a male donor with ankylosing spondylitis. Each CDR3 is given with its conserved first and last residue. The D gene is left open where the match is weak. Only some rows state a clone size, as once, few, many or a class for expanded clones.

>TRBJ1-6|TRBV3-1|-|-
CASSQVIYNSPLHF
TGTGCCAGCAGCCAAGTAATCTATAATTCACCCCTCCACTTT
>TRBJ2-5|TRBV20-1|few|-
CSAPTGGRQETQYF
TGCAGTGCCCCGACCGGGGGGCGGCAAGAGACCCAGTACTTC
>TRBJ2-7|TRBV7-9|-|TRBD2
CASSLGLAGVSYEQYF
TGTGCCAGCAGCTTAGGGCTAGCGGGAGTATCCTACGAGCAGTACTTC
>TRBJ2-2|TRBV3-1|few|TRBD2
CASSQPGLAYGELFF
TGTGCCAGCAGCCAACCGGGACTAGCGTACGGGGAGCTGTTTTTT
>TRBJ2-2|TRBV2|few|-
CASNPDRNTGELFF
TGTGCCAGCAATCCGGACAGGAACACCGGGGAGCTGTTTTTT
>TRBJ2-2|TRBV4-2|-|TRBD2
CASSPVRDSGGGTGELFF
TGTGCCAGCAGCCCCGTCCGGGACTCCGGGGGGGGCACCGGGGAGCTGTTTTTT
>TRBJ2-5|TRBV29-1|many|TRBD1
CSVLGDRYQETQYF
TGCAGCGTGTTGGGGGACAGGTACCAAGAGACCCAGTACTTC
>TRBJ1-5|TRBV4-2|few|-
CASSQDPQGQGSNQPQHF
TGTGCCAGCAGCCAAGATCCCCAGGGACAAGGTAGCAATCAGCCCCAGCATTTT
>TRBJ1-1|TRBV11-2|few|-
CASSLIQDGEAFF
TGTGCCAGCAGCTTAATTCAAGACGGTGAAGCTTTCTTT
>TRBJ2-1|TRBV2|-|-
CASSGGGNEQFF
TGTGCCAGCAGTGGGGGCGGAAATGAGCAGTTCTTC
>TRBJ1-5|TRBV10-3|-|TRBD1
CAIRKDRGDQPQHF
TGTGCCATCAGGAAAGACAGGGGAGATCAGCCCCAGCATTTT
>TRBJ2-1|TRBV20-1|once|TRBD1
CSAAGQAPRSNEQFF
TGCAGTGCAGCTGGACAGGCCCCGAGGAGCAATGAGCAGTTCTTC
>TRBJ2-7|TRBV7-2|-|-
CASSPFRAEQYF
TGTGCCAGCAGCCCCTTCAGAGCCGAGCAGTACTTC
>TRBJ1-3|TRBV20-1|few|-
CSARGGGNGNTIYF
TGCAGTGCTAGAGGCGGGGGTAATGGAAACACCATATATTTT
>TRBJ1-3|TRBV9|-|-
CASSPEGSLYGGGNTIYF
TGTGCCAGCAGCCCCGAAGGGTCACTGTATGGAGGAGGAAACACCATATATTTT
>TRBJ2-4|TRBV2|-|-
CASSAGGQTKNIQYF
TGTGCCAGCAGTGCCGGGGGGCAAACCAAAAACATTCAGTACTTC
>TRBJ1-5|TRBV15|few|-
CATSRGKGWGNQPQHF
TGTGCCACCAGCAGAGGGAAGGGATGGGGGAATCAGCCCCAGCATTTT
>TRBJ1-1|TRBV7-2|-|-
CASSRERTEAFF
TGTGCCAGCAGCCGTGAGAGGACTGAAGCTTTCTTT
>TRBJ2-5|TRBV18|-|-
CASSPPGGKQPKYF
TGTGCCAGCTCACCGCCCGGGGGCAAGCAGCCCAAGTACTTC
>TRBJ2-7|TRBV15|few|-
CATSRDQMSYEQYF
TGTGCCACCAGCAGGGACCAGATGTCCTACGAGCAGTACTTC
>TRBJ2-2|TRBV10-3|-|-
CANGASASNTGELFF
TGTGCCAACGGAGCTAGCGCCTCGAACACCGGGGAGCTGTTTTTT
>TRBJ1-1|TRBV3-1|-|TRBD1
CASSPGRDRRGTEAFF
TGTGCCAGCAGCCCTGGGCGGGACAGGCGGGGTACTGAAGCTTTCTTT
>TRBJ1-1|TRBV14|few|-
CASSQLRGTEAFF
TGTGCCAGCAGCCAATTGCGGGGCACTGAAGCTTTCTTT
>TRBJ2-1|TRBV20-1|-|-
CSARDPPTTRRGSEQFF
TGCAGTGCTAGAGATCCCCCCACTACTAGAAGAGGTAGTGAGCAGTTCTTC
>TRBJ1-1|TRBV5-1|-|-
CASSPTVDLNTEAFF
TGCGCCAGCAGCCCCACGGTAGATCTGAACACTGAAGCTTTCTTT
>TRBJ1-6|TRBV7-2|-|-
CASSTQGMDNSPLHF
TGTGCCAGCAGCACTCAGGGGATGGATAATTCACCCCTCCACTTT
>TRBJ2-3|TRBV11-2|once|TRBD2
CASSTSGGSGTQYF
TGTGCCAGCAGCACATCGGGGGGGTCGGGTACGCAGTATTTT
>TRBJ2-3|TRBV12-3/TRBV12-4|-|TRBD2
CASSSRDYLPDTQYF
TGTGCCAGCAGTTCGCGGGACTACCTCCCAGATACGCAGTATTTT
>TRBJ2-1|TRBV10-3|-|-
CAISESVESRFF
TGTGCCATCAGTGAGTCAGTCGAATCTAGGTTCTTC
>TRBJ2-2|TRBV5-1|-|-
CASSLETATEELFF
TGCGCCAGCAGCTTGGAGACTGCGACCGAGGAGCTGTTTTTT
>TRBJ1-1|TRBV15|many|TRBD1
CATSREWTGLNTEAFF
TGTGCCACCAGCAGAGAATGGACAGGGCTGAACACTGAAGCTTTCTTT
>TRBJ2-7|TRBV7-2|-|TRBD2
CASSLGLAGGSEQYF
TGTGCCAGCAGCTTAGGGCTAGCGGGAGGTTCCGAGCAGTACTTC
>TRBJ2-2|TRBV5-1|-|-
CASSLTRLSGGTGELFF
TGCGCCAGCAGCTTGACTAGGTTGTCAGGAGGGACCGGGGAGCTGTTTTTT
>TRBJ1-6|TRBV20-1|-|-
CSAIAGPLNSPLHF
TGCAGTGCCATAGCCGGGCCTCTCAATTCACCCCTCCACTTT
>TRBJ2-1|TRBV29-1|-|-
CSVVPNDANGDEQFF
TGCAGCGTTGTACCGAATGACGCGAACGGCGATGAGCAGTTCTTC
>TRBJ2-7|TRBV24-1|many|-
CATSRGRRSYEQYF
TGTGCCACCAGCCGGGGCCGACGTTCCTACGAGCAGTACTTC
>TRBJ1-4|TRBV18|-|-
CASSPRTATNEKLFF
TGTGCCAGCTCACCACGAACTGCAACTAATGAAAAACTGTTTTTT
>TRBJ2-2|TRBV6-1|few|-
CASTTGGAPVWELFF
TGTGCCAGCACCACAGGAGGGGCCCCTGTGTGGGAGCTGTTTTTT
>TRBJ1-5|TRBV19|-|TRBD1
CASSDTGGAGNQPQHF
TGTGCCAGTAGCGATACAGGGGGCGCGGGCAATCAGCCCCAGCATTTT
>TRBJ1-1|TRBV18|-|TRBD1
CASFVDRSREAFF
TGTGCCAGCTTTGTGGACAGGTCGCGTGAAGCTTTCTTT
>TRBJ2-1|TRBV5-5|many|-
CASSSGTLRDLDEQFF
TGTGCCAGCAGCTCGGGGACGCTGCGGGATCTGGATGAGCAGTTCTTC
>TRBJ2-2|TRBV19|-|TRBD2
CASTERETGELFF
TGTGCCAGTACAGAGCGGGAGACCGGGGAGCTGTTTTTT
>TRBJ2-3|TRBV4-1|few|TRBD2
CASSQDGTSGSRGEDTQYF
TGCGCCAGCAGCCAAGATGGAACTAGCGGGAGTAGGGGGGAAGATACGCAGTATTTT
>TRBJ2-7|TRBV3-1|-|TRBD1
CASSRRDRGSEQYF
TGTGCCAGCAGCCGACGGGACAGGGGTTCCGAGCAGTACTTC
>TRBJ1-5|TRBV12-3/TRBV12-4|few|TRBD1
CASSRDRGLSQPQHF
TGTGCCAGCAGCAGGGACAGGGGGCTTAGTCAGCCCCAGCATTTT
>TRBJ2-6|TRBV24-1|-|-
CATSALSTGTGANVLTF
TGTGCCACCAGTGCCCTATCCACGGGGACCGGGGCCAACGTCCTGACTTTC
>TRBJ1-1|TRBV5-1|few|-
CASSLDKNTEAFF
TGCGCCAGCAGCTTGGACAAGAACACTGAAGCTTTCTTT
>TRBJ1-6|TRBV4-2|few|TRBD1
CASSQDRAGRSLHF
TGTGCCAGCAGCCAGGACAGGGCAGGTCGGTCCCTCCACTTT
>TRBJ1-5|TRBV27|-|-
CASSLSTGGDQPQHF
TGTGCCAGCAGTTTATCGACTGGGGGGGATCAGCCCCAGCATTTT
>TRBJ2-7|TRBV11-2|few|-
CASSLQGTYEQYF
TGTGCCAGCAGCTTACAGGGGACCTACGAGCAGTACTTC
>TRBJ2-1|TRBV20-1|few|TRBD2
CSARAQWGGGRAREQFF
TGCAGTGCTAGAGCTCAGTGGGGTGGCGGGAGGGCTCGGGAGCAGTTCTTC
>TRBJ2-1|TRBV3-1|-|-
CASGEDLGFPFF
TGTGCCAGCGGGGAAGATCTCGGATTCCCGTTCTTC
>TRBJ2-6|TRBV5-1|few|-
CASSPFSGANVLTF
TGCGCCAGCAGCCCATTCTCTGGGGCCAACGTCCTGACTTTC
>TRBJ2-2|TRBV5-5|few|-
CASSFRGEAGELFF
TGTGCCAGCAGCTTTAGGGGCGAAGCCGGGGAGCTGTTTTTT
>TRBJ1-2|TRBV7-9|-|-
CASSLEERGYTF
TGTGCCAGCAGCTTAGAGGAGCGGGGCTACACCTTC
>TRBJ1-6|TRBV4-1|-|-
CASSQDRANSPLHF
TGCGCCAGCAGCCAAGACAGGGCAAATTCACCCCTCCACTTT
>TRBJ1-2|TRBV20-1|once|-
CSAGGQNYGYTF
TGCAGTGCGGGCGGACAGAACTATGGCTACACCTTC